This T cell receptor beta chain is drawn from a study of OX40 agonist ivuxolimab in advanced cancers. Germline CDR1 and CDR2: MRHNA and SNTAGT. Including both end residues, the CDR3 is 9 amino acids long. Generated by immunoSEQ multiplex PCR, the TCRdb table keeps only in-frame clones and is missing some. The sample has some 43,000 clones; approximately 87% are singletons. Comments on this clone: The conserved final phenylalanine or tryptophan is absent from the CDR3, which likely points to a read error. Because the CDR3's place on the DNA is in doubt, the DNA is left out and the CDR3 is given as listed by TCRdb.

The chain recombines TRBV6-4 with TRBJ2-7; the table's D call, TRBD1, was not checked against the DNA. Sequenced here: CD4+ or CD8+ T cells sorted from blood, sampled in a trial of the OX40 agonist ivuxolimab. The TCR was taken from an adult with an advanced solid tumor such as melanoma, head and neck, liver or kidney cancer. CDR3 region: CASSGDQGP.